The clone carrying this T cell receptor beta chain showed up just once. Its specificity is unknown. TCRdb's table, derived via immunoSEQ multiplex PCR, lists solely in-frame clones and lacks some. Of 150,000 to 200,000 clones listed, around 94% were seen once; the top ten hold 8% to 13%. The data were obtained in a study of T cell responses to AZD1222 COVID-19 vaccine. Overall study context: Pooling of second doses given at about 4 or about 12 weeks was done.

Broader study findings: Mostly white British, mostly female donors; authors suggested clonal diversity may be underestimated.

The receptor comes from an adult in good health. The sample in question was peripheral blood, obtained on day 0 of AZD1222 vaccination.

In DNA, the CDR3 is TGTGCCAGCAGTTACTCGAGGCAGGGGGCGCTTAGCAATCAGCCCCAGCATTTT. Translating it yields CASSYSRQGALSNQPQHF. The chain uses TRBV6-2 or TRBV6-3 and TRBJ1-5; 8 nucleotides match TRBD1. The CDR3 totals 18 residues. V dropped 0 bases and J dropped 0; count of bases not matched to a gene: 7. Germline CDR1 is MNHEY and CDR2 is SVGEGT.